The clone carrying this T cell receptor beta chain was recorded at least ten times. As yet, its antigen is unknown. This record comes from a study of T cells in Graves' hyperthyroidism and ophthalmopathy. Study as a whole: Peripheral blood was drawn at first diagnosis, prior to all treatment. General study results and limits: Ophthalmopathy cases were set apart from stable hyperthyroidism by a 13 V-J model.

RNA transcripts provided the source from which TCR beta CDR3 regions were amplified. HTBI primers were the set used in a first-round RT-PCR of the TCR CDR3. Using its own MiXCR run on the multiplex PCR reads, TCRdb lists one record per CDR3 protein. The sample holds hundreds of thousands of distinct CDR3 sequences, roughly 14% seen once. This CDR3 comprises 15 residues. The ends lost 0 bases at V and 2 bases at J; junction bases unmatched: 2. Per the germline V gene, CDR1 is SGHRS and CDR2 is YFSETQ. The rearrangement joins TRBV5-1 to TRBJ2-1, with TRBD1 matching over 7 bases. This TCR was recovered from a woman between 45 and 65 years old with Graves' ophthalmopathy. The sample comprised blood. In DNA, the CDR3 is TGCGCCAGCAGCTTGGAGGGGGCGCCCTACAATGAGCAGTTCTTC. Translating gives CASSLEGAPYNEQFF.